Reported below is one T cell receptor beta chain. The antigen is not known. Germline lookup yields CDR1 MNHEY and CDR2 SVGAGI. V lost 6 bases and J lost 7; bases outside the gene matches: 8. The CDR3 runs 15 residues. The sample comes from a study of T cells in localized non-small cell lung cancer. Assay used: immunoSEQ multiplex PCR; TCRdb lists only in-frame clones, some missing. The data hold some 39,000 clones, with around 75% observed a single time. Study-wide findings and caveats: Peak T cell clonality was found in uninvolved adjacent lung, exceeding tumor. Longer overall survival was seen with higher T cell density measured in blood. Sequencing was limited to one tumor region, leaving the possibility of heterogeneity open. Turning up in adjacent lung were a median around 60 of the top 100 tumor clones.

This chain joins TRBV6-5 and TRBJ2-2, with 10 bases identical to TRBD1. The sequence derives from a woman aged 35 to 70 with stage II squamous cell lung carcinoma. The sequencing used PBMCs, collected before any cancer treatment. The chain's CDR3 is CASSRQGARSGELFF. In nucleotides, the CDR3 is TGTGCCAGCAGCCGACAGGGGGCGCGGAGCGGGGAGCTGTTTTTT.